This T cell receptor beta chain emerged from a study of radiation and T cells in renal cell carcinoma. Study-level results: No pretreatment tumor biopsies were available for baseline clonotypes. In blood, top tumor clones expanded by 2 weeks, shrinking by 4.

TCRdb's table, derived via immunoSEQ multiplex PCR, lists solely in-frame clones and lacks some. The table records 150,000 to 200,000 clones, about 85% of them present only once. This CDR3 has 16 amino acids. V lost 4 bases and J lost 4, with 14 bases in between. The germline V gene has CDR1 LGHNA and CDR2 YNFKEQ. This clone was counted once. The antigen is not known. Time point meaning: blood 4 weeks post-SBRT, at nephrectomy. Indicated treatment: 15 Gy SBRT to primary tumor, nephrectomy 4 weeks later. Blood was sampled at baseline, 2 weeks and 4 weeks after SBRT. This receptor was obtained from a woman aged 45-65 years with renal cell carcinoma. Sequenced here: blood, sampled from a patient whose treatment included radiotherapy and nephrectomy. This chain joins TRBV4-2 and TRBJ2-6, with D unclear. The CDR3 nucleotides read TGTGCCAGCAGCCCTCCCCTCCGGTCCGGGGCCAACGTCCTGACTTTC. It specifies CASSPPLRSGANVLTF.